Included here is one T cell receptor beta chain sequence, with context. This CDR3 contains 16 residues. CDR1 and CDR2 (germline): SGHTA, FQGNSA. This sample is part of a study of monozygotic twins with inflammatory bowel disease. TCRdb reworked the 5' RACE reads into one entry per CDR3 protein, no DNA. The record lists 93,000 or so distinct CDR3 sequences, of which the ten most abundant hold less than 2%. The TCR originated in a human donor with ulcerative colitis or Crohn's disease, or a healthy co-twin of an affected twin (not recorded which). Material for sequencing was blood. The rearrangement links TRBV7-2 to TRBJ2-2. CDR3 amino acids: CSSSRWGGANTGELFF.